The sequence of this T cell receptor beta chain was determined in a study of response to subunit inactivated influenza vaccine. TCRdb used MiXCR to reprocess the RT-PCR reads, holding one entry per CDR3 protein. This table has 500,000 to 700,000 distinct CDR3 sequences, roughly 23% appearing once. This clonotype was seen ten or more times. The V segment lost 5 bases and the J segment 5 bases; nucleotides outside the gene matches: 11. The germline V gene encodes CDR1 SGHTA and CDR2 FQGNSA. This CDR3 is 15 amino acids long. These same data were also listed under a study on T cells expressing NK-cell markers. That study adds: What made the TCR beta cDNA was 5'RACE template switching with UMIs. Source material for TCR beta repertoires consisted of sorted CD3+CD56+NKG2C+, CD3+CD56+NKG2C- and CD3+CD56-NKG2C+ T cells. The authors sequenced eight donors, of whom seven were HCMV-seropositive and one was seronegative. Of CD8+ T cells, roughly 1.0-7.0% belonged to dominant NKG2C+ clonotypes in five to seven donors.

Material: CD4+ T cells sorted from PBMCs, obtained about 13 days after vaccination. The TCR originated in a man aged 50-60 years who received an inactivated influenza vaccine. The chain has TRBV7-2 and TRBJ2-5; TRBD2 agrees at 7 bases. The CDR3 reads CASSVGTITRETQYF. In DNA form, the CDR3 reads TGTGCCAGCAGCGTTGGGACTATCACGAGGGAGACCCAGTACTTC.